These 17 T cell receptor beta chains came from one sample sequenced in a study of response to subunit inactivated influenza vaccine. Via MiXCR, TCRdb re-called the RT-PCR reads, giving one row per CDR3 protein. The sample lists 500,000 to 550,000 distinct CDR3 sequences, approximately 7.7% occurring once. Sequencing was performed on PBMCs from blood, taken around 2 years after vaccination. The receptor set was obtained from a man aged 45-69 years who received an inactivated influenza vaccine.

This clonotype was counted between two and nine times. The chain carries TRBV29-1 and TRBJ1-1; unclear D gene. Trimming took 4 bases from V and 4 from J, leaving 7 bases between them. CDR3 length: 11 amino acids. Germline V lookup: CDR1 SQVTM, CDR2 ANQGSEA. The CDR3 DNA sequence: TGCAGCGTTGTACGGGTCACTGAAGCTTTCTTT. It is translated as CSVVRVTEAFF. Full variable domain (missing parts from reference TRBV29-1 and TRBJ1-1): SAVISQKPSRDICQRGTSLTIQCQVDSQVTMMFWYRQQPGQSLTLIATANQGSEATYESGFVIDKFPISRPNLTFSTLTVSNMSPEDSSIYLCSVVRVTEAFFGQGTRLTVV.

This clonotype was counted many times. V gene TRBV5-6 combines with J gene TRBJ1-1; D gene ambiguous. V lost 0 bases and J 8 bases, leaving 11 bases between the germline ends. Germline V gene lookup returns CDR1 SGHDT and CDR2 YYEEEE. This CDR3 is built from 13 residues. The CDR3: CASSLAAAAEAFF. The CDR3 bases are TGTGCCAGCAGCTTGGCCGCGGCCGCCGAAGCTTTCTTT.

CDR3 amino acids: CASSRGQGVNQPQHF. As DNA, the CDR3 is TGTGCCAGCAGTCGAGGACAGGGCGTCAATCAGCCCCAGCATTTT. This chain uses TRBV7-2 with TRBJ1-5; TRBD1 aligns across 8 bases. Germline-derived CDR1 and CDR2 are SGHTA and FQGNSA. CDR3 length equals 15 residues. Trimming took 6 bases from V and 3 from J; bases not matched to a gene: 7.

This clonotype was seen a handful of times. V gene TRBV20-1 combines with J gene TRBJ1-6, with a tentative D call TRBD1 (5 bases). This CDR3 contains 14 residues. CDR1 and CDR2 from the germline V gene are DFQATT and SNEGSKA (reference sequence). V was cut by 0 bases and J by 7 bases, with 10 bases left in between. The CDR3 bases are TGCAGTGCTAGAGAAGGACATCTGAATTCACCCCTCCACTTT. Amino acid sequence: CSAREGHLNSPLHF.

A few counts support this clonotype. This chain joins TRBV29-1 and TRBJ1-2; 8 nucleotides agree with TRBD1. The V gene's germline CDR1 is SQVTM and CDR2 ANQGSEA. The trim removed 5 bases at V and 4 bases at J, leaving 6 bases unmatched. The CDR3 totals 13 residues. The CDR3 loop is CSVPDREAYGYTF. In DNA, the CDR3 is TGCAGCGTTCCGGACAGGGAGGCCTATGGCTACACCTTC.

This clonotype was counted only a few times. J is TRBJ1-5 and V is TRBV2; D unclear. Trimming took off 6 bases at V and 7 bases at J, with 19 bases between the two ends. CDR1 is SNHLY, CDR2 FYNNEI, per germline. CDR3 length: 15 residues. The DNA of the CDR3 is TGTGCCAGCAGCGCGGGTAGAAGAGTGGGGCAGCCCCAGCATTTT. Protein: CASSAGRRVGQPQHF. The whole variable domain, remainder taken from reference TRBV2 and TRBJ1-5, is EPEVTQTPSHQVTQMGQEVILRCVPISNHLYFYWYRQILGQKVEFLVSFYNNEISEKSEIFDDQFSVERPDGSNFTLKIRSTKLEDSAMYFCASSAGRRVGQPQHFGDGTRLSIL.

This clonotype was counted a few times. V is TRBV20-1 and J is TRBJ2-1, with unresolved D. CDR1 and CDR2 (germline): DFQATT, SNEGSKA (reference sequence). Trimming shortened V by 7 bases and J by 3 bases, and 10 bases separated the two germline ends. The CDR3 extends over 12 amino acids. CDR3 region: CSGAIFYNEQFF. The CDR3 DNA reads as TGCAGTGGGGCGATTTTCTACAATGAGCAGTTCTTC.

This clonotype showed up many times. CDR3 sequence reads: CASSLWTQDEQYF. In nucleotides, the CDR3 is TGTGCCAGCAGCCTTTGGACGCAAGACGAGCAGTACTTC. The rearrangement uses TRBV14 and TRBJ2-7; no clear D. The CDR3 sequence is 13 residues long. V gave up 4 bases and J gave up 5 bases, with 12 bases separating them. Germline values: CDR1 SGHDN, CDR2 FVKESK.

This clonotype was seen ten or more times. V gene TRBV12-3 or TRBV12-4 combines with J gene TRBJ2-3; 7 bases agree with TRBD1. This CDR3 spans 12 amino acids. V gave up 6 bases and J gave up 7 bases; unmatched junction bases: 4. CDR3 bases: TGTGCCAGCAGGGAGACAGGGAATACGCAGTATTTT. Its translation: CASRETGNTQYF.

This clonotype was observed many times. CDR3 amino acids: CASSQGRGQGYTGELFF. The CDR3 nucleotides are TGCGCCAGCAGCCAAGGAAGGGGACAGGGGTACACCGGGGAGCTGTTTTTT. The rearrangement joins TRBV4-3 to TRBJ2-2, with 10 bases aligning to TRBD1. Germline V gene lookup returns CDR1 LGHNA and CDR2 YSLEER. The CDR3 covers 17 residues. V gave up 1 base and J gave up 3 bases; unmatched junction bases: 5.

This clonotype has more than one count but fewer than ten. The chain uses TRBV20-1 and TRBJ2-1, with 10 bases fitting TRBD2. Germline V gene data show CDR1 as DFQATT and CDR2 as SNEGSKA (reference sequence). V was clipped by 0 bases and J by 2 bases; unmatched bases: 7. This CDR3 spans 17 amino acids. CDR3 DNA sequence: TGCAGTGCTAGAGAATGGATAGCGGGGGGTCCCTACAATGAGCAGTTCTTC. This gives the protein CSAREWIAGGPYNEQFF.

This sequence joins TRBV20-1 and TRBJ2-7; the match to TRBD1 covers 8 bases. V shed 6 bases, J shed 2 bases, and the junction held 12 bases outside the gene matches. This CDR3 has 15 residues. The germline CDR1 and CDR2 sequences are DFQATT and SNEGSKA (reference sequence). The CDR3 DNA follows: TGCAGTGCCAGATCGGACAGGGACAGACCCTACGAGCAGTACTTC. It codes for CSARSDRDRPYEQYF.

The J gene is TRBJ2-1, the V gene TRBV20-1; D is possibly TRBD2 (5 bases). The V and J ends lost 5 bases and 1 base respectively, with 9 bases between them. This CDR3 has 13 residues. The germline V gene has CDR1 DFQATT and CDR2 SNEGSKA (reference sequence). In nucleotides, the CDR3 is TGCAGTGCTCGGACTGATTCCTACAATGAGCAGTTCTTC. It yields the protein CSARTDSYNEQFF.

This clonotype came up many times. The chain couples TRBV29-1 to TRBJ1-1, with D unresolved. Germline CDR1 SQVTM, CDR2 ANQGSEA. This CDR3 contains 13 residues. V dropped 5 bases and J dropped 0 bases, with 10 bases sitting between them. CDR3 residues: CSVPGQLNTEAFF. Written as DNA, the CDR3 is TGCAGCGTTCCCGGGCAGCTGAACACTGAAGCTTTCTTT.

This clonotype has just a few counts. The chain recombines TRBV19 with TRBJ2-3; 8 positions match TRBD2. CDR1 and CDR2 from the germline V gene are LNHDA and SQIVND (reference sequence). This CDR3 has 19 amino acids. The ends lost 2 bases at V and 4 bases at J; junction bases unmatched: 17. The CDR3 here is CASSIKVGRRGGRPDTQYF. The CDR3 nucleotides are TGTGCCAGTAGTATAAAAGTCGGGCGACGGGGGGGCAGGCCAGATACGCAGTATTTT.

The chain is built from TRBV30 and TRBJ1-5, with 7 bases fitting TRBD1. Germline CDR1 GTSNPN, CDR2 SVGIG (reference sequence). There are 13 residues in the CDR3. V lost 5 bases and J lost 7; bases outside the gene matches: 8. The CDR3 spells CAWEQGKGQPQHF. DNA of the CDR3: TGTGCCTGGGAACAGGGGAAGGGACAGCCCCAGCATTTT.

This clonotype was picked up one time. The chain uses TRBV6-1 and TRBJ2-7; no clear D. V lost 8 bases to trimming and J lost 0 bases, with 17 bases between them. The CDR3 runs 15 residues. Per germline, CDR1 MNHNS and CDR2 SASEGT. The CDR3 sequence is CASETVTHRSYEQYF. The CDR3 region has the DNA TGTGCCAGCGAAACGGTCACTCATCGCTCCTACGAGCAGTACTTC.